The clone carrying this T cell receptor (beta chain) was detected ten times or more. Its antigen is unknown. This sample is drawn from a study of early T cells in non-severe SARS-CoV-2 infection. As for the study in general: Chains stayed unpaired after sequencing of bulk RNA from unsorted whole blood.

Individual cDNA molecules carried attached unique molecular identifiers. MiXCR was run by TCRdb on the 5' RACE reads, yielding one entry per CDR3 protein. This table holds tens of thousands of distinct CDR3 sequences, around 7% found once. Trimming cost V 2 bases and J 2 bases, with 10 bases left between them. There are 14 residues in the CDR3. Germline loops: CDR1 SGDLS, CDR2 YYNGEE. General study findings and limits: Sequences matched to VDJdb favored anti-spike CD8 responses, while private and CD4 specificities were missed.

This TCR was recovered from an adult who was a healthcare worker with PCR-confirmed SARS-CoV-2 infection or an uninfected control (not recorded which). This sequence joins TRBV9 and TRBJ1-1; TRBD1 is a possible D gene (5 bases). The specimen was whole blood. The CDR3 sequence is CASSVLDSNTEAFF. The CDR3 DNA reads TGTGCCAGCAGCGTTTTAGACAGTAACACTGAAGCTTTCTTT.